The 4 T cell receptor beta chains presented below share a single source sample, sequenced in a study of graft-versus-host responses after intestinal transplantation. Sequencing was performed with immunoSEQ multiplex PCR; in TCRdb, only in-frame clones are kept and a portion is missing. Among over 100,000 clones listed, around 90% were seen once. Their antigen targets remain unknown. The sample in question was unstimulated CD4+ T cells sorted from spleen or lymph node cells, obtained before transplant. These receptors came from a human donor who was the organ donor for an intestinal transplant.

The CDR3 protein is CASSHDGVETQYF. For the CDR3, the DNA is TGTGCCAGCAGTCATGATGGGGTCGAGACCCAGTACTTC. The rearrangement links TRBV27 to TRBJ2-5; D gene unclear. The germline V gene encodes CDR1 MNHEY and CDR2 SMNVEV (reference sequence). V was trimmed by 5 bases and J by 5 bases, leaving 12 bases between them. CDR3 size: 13 residues.

This clone was observed once. This chain connects TRBV7-2 to TRBJ2-2; D call uncertain. The germline V gene has CDR1 SGHTA and CDR2 FQGNSA. V was cut by 0 bases and J by 4 bases, with 12 bases left in between. This CDR3 is built from 16 residues. CDR3 sequence: CASSLAAARTTGELFF. The DNA of the CDR3 is TGTGCCAGCAGCTTAGCCGCGGCACGTACCACCGGGGAGCTGTTTTTT.

The V and J genes are TRBV7-3 and TRBJ2-1, with TRBD2 identical over 11 bases. Germline assignment: CDR1 SGHTA and CDR2 FQGTGA. There are 15 residues in the CDR3. The V and J ends lost 4 bases and 9 bases, in that order; junction bases with no gene match: 8. The chain's CDR3 is CASSYSGRAVSEQFF. CDR3 nucleotides: TGTGCCAGCAGCTATAGCGGGAGGGCCGTTAGTGAGCAGTTCTTC.

V gene TRBV27 combines with J gene TRBJ1-2, with 8 nucleotides matching TRBD1. From germline, CDR1 is MNHEY and CDR2 SMNVEV (reference sequence). The CDR3 totals 13 residues. V lost 1 base, J lost 14 bases, and 9 bases stayed unmatched. The CDR3 protein is CASSLFPQGVRTF. DNA of the CDR3: TGTGCCAGCAGTTTATTCCCACAGGGGGTGAGGACCTTC.